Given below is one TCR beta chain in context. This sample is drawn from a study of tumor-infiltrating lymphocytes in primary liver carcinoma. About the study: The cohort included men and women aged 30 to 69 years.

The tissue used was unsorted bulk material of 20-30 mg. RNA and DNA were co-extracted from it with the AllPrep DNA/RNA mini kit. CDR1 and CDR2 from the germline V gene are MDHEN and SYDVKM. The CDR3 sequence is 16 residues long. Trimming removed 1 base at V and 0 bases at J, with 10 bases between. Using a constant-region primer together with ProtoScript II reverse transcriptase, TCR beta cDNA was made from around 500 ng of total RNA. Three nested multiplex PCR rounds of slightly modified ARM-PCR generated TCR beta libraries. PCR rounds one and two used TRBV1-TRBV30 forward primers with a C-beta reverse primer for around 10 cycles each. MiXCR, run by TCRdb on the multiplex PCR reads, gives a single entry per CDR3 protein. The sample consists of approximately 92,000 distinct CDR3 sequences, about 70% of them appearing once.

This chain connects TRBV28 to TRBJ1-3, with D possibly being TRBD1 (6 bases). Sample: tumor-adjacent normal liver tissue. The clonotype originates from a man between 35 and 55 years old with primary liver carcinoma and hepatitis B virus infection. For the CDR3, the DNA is TGTGCCAGCAGTTTATTCCAGGGGCCCTCTGGAAACACCATATATTTT. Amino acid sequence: CASSLFQGPSGNTIYF.